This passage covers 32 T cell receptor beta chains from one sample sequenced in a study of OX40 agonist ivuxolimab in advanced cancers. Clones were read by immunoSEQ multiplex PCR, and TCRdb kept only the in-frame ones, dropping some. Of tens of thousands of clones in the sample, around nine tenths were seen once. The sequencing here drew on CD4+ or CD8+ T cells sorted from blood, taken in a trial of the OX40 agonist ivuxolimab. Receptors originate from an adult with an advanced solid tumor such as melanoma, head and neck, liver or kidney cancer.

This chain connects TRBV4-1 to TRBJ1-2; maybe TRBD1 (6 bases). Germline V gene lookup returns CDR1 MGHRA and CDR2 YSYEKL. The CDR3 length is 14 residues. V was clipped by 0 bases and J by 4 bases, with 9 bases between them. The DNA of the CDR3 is TGCGCCAGCAGCCAAGAGGGGGGGGCCTATGGCTACACCTTC. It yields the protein CASSQEGGAYGYTF.

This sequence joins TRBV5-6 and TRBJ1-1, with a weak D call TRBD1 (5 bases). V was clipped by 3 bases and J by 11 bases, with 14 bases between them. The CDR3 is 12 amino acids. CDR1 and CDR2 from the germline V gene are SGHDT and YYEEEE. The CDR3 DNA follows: TGTGCCAGCAGCTCGGGACCCCTGGGGGCTTTCTTT. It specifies CASSSGPLGAFF.

CDR3 nucleotides: TGTGCCAGCAGCTTAGAGACAGGGGGATTCCCTGAAGCTTTCTTT. The encoded protein is CASSLETGGFPEAFF. The rearrangement joins TRBV7-2 to TRBJ1-1; 9 bases are a match to TRBD1. Germline assignment: CDR1 SGHTA and CDR2 FQGNSA. The V gene end was trimmed by 1 base and the J gene end by 6 bases; junction bases not matched to a gene: 6. This CDR3 has 15 residues.

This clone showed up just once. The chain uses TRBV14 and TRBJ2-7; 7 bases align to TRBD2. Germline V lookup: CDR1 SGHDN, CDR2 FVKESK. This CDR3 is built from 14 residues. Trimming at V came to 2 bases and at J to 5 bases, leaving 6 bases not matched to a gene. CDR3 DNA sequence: TGTGCCAGCAGCCAAAGCGGGGTTGGTAACGAGCAGTACTTC. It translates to CASSQSGVGNEQYF.

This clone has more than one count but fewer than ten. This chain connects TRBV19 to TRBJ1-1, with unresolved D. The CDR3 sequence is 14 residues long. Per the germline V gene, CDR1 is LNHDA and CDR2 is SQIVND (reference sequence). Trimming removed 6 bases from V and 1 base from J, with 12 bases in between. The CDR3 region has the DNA TGTGCCAGTAGGGCATTATACAGGAACACTGAAGCTTTCTTT. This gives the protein CASRALYRNTEAFF.

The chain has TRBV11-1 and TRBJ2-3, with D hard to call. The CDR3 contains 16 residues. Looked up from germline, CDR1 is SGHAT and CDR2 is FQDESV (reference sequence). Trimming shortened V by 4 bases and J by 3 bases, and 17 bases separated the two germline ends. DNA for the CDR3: TGTGCCAGCAGCTACCTTGGGCGGCACCCGACAGATACGCAGTATTTT. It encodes CASSYLGRHPTDTQYF.

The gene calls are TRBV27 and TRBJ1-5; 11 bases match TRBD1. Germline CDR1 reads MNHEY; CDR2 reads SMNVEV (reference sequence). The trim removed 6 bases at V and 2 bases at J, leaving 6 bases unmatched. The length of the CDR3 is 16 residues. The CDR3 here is CASSTRTGGRNQPQHF. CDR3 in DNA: TGTGCCAGCAGCACCAGGACAGGGGGCCGCAATCAGCCCCAGCATTTT.

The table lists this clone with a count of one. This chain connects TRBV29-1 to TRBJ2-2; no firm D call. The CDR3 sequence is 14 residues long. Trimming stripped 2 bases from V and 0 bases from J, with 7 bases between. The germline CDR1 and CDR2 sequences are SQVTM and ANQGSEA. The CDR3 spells CSVERITNTGELFF. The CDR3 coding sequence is TGCAGCGTTGAAAGGATTACGAACACCGGGGAGCTGTTTTTT.

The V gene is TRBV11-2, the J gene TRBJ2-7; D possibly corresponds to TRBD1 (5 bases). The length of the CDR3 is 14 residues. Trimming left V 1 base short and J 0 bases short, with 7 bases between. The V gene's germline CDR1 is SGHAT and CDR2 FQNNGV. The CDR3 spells CASSLATGSYEQYF. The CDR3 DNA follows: TGTGCCAGCAGCTTAGCCACAGGCTCCTACGAGCAGTACTTC.

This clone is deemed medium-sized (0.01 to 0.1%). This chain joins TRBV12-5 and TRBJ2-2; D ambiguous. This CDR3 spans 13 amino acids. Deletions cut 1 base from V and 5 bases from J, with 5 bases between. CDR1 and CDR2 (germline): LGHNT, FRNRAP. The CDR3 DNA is TGTGCTAGTGGTTTGGGGGGAACCGGGGAGCTGTTTTTT. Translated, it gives CASGLGGTGELFF.

The CDR3 DNA reads as TGTGCCAGCAGCTCCGGGACAGGGCCCGGGGAGCTGTTTTTT. Amino acids: CASSSGTGPGELFF. The genes are TRBV5-6 and TRBJ2-2; 9 nucleotides agree with TRBD1. The CDR3 length is 14 residues. With 3 bases clipped from V and 6 bases from J, the junction kept 3 bases outside the gene matches. Germline CDR1 and CDR2: SGHDT and YYEEEE.

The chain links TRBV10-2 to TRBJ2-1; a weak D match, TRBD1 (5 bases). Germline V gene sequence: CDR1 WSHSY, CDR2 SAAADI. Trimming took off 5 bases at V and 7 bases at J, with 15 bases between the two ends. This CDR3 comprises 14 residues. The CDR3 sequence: CASSLGRRLNEQFF. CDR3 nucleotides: TGCGCCAGCAGTCTGGGGCGCCGGTTGAATGAGCAGTTCTTC.

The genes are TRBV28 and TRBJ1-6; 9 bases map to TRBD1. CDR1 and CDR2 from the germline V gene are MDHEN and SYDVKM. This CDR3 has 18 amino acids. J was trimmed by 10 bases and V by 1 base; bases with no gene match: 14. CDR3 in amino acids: CASSLLGTGLSRVSPLHF. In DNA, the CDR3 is TGTGCCAGCAGTTTATTGGGGACAGGGCTATCTCGTGTCTCACCCCTCCACTTT.

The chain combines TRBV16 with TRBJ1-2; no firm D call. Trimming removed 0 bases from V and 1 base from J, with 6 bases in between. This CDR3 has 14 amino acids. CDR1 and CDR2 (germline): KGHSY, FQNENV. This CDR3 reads CASSQSTVNYGYTF. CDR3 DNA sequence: TGTGCCAGCAGCCAATCGACGGTTAACTATGGCTACACCTTC.

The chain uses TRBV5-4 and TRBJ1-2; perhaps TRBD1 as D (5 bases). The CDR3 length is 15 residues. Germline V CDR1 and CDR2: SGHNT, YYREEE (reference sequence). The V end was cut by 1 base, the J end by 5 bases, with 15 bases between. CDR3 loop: CASSLRYSGAYGYTF. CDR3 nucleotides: TGTGCCAGCAGCTTGCGTTACAGTGGGGCTTATGGCTACACCTTC.

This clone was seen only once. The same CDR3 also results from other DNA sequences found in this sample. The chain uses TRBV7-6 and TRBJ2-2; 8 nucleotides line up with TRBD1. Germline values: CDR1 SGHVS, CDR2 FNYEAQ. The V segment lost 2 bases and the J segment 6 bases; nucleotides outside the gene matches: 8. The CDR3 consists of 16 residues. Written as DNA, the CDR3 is TGTGCCAGCAGCTTATCAGGGGGCGGTGGGGCCGGGGAGCTGTTTTTT. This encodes CASSLSGGGGAGELFF.

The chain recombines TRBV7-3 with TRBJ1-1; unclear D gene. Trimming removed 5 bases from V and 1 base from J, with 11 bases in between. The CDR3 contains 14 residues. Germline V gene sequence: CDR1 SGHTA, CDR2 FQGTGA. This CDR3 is CASSLSGENTEAFF. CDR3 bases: TGTGCCAGCAGCCTGTCGGGAGAGAACACTGAAGCTTTCTTT.

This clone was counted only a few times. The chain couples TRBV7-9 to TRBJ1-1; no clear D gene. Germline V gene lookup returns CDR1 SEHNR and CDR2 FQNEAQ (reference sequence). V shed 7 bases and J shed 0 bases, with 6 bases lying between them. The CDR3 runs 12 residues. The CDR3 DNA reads TGTGCCAGCAAAGGCTTGAACACTGAAGCTTTCTTT. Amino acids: CASKGLNTEAFF.

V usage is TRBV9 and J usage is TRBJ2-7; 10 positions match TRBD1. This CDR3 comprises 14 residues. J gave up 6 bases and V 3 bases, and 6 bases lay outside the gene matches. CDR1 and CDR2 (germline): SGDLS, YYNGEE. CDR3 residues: CASSDRDRGGEQYF. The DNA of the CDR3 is TGTGCCAGCAGCGATAGGGACAGGGGTGGCGAGCAGTACTTC.

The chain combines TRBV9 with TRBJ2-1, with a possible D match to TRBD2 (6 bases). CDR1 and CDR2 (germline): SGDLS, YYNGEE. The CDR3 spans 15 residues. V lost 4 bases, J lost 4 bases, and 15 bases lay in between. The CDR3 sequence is CASSPGGAFYNEQFF. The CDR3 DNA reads TGTGCCAGCAGCCCCGGCGGGGCGTTTTACAATGAGCAGTTCTTC.

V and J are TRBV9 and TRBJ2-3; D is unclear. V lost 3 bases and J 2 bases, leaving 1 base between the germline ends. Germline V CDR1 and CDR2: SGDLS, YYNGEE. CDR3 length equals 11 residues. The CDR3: CASSDTDTQYF. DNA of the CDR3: TGTGCCAGCAGCGACACAGATACGCAGTATTTT.

CDR3 bases: TGCGCCAGCAGCCAAGGTCTGGAACCCCTCTACGAGCAGTACTTC. It encodes CASSQGLEPLYEQYF. The J gene is TRBJ2-7, the V gene TRBV4-1; D is uncertain. The V end was cut by 1 base, the J end by 3 bases, with 13 bases between. The germline V gene encodes CDR1 MGHRA and CDR2 YSYEKL. This CDR3 region has 15 residues.

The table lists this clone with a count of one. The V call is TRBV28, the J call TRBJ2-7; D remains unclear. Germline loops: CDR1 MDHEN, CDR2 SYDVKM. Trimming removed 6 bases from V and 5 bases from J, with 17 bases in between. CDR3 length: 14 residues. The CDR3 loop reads CASRVSRVRHEQYF. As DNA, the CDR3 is TGTGCCAGCAGGGTCTCAAGGGTTAGGCACGAGCAGTACTTC.

CDR3 coding DNA: TGTGCCATCAGTGCACAGGGTCAGGGCTACGAGCAGTACTTC. It yields the protein CAISAQGQGYEQYF. The chain recombines TRBV10-3 with TRBJ2-7, with D tentatively TRBD1 (6 bases). Per germline, CDR1 ENHRY and CDR2 SYGVKD. V was cut by 4 bases and J by 3 bases, with 13 bases left in between. There are 14 residues in the CDR3.

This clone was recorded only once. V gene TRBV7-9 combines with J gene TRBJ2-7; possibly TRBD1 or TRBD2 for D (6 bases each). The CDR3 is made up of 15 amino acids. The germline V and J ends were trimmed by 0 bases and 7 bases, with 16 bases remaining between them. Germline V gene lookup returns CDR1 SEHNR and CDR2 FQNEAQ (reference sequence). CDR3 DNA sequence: TGTGCCAGCAGCTTAGCGGTGGGGGGCCCGAAAGAGCAGTACTTC. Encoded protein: CASSLAVGGPKEQYF.

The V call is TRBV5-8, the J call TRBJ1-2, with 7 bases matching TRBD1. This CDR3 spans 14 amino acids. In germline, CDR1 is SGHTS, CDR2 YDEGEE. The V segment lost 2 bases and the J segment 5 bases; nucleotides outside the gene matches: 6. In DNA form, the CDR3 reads TGTGCCAGCAGCTTCCGAACAGGGGTATATGGCTACACCTTC. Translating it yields CASSFRTGVYGYTF.

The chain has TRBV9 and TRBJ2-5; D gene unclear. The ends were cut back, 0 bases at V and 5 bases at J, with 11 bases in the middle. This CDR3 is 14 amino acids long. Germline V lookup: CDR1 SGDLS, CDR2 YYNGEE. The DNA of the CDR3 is TGTGCCAGCAGCGTAGAGGAAGGGCTGGAGACCCAGTACTTC. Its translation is CASSVEEGLETQYF.

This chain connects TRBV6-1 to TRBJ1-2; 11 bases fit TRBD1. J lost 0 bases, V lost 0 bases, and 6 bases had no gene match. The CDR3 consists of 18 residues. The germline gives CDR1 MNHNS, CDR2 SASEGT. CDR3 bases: TGTGCCAGCAGTGAAGCCGGGACAGGGGGACTAACTAACTATGGCTACACCTTC. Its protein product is CASSEAGTGGLTNYGYTF.

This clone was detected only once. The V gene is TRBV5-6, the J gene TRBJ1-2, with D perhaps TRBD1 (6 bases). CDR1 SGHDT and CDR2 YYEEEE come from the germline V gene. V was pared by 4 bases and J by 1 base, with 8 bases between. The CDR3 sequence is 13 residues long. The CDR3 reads CASSADSNYGYTF. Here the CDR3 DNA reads TGTGCCAGCAGCGCGGACAGTAACTATGGCTACACCTTC.

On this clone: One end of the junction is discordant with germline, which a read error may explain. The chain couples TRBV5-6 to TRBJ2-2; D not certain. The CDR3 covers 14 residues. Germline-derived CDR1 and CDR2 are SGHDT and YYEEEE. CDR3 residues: CASRLDPSTGELFF. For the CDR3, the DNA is TGTGCCAGCAGATTGGACCCTAGCACCGGGGAGCTGTTTTTT.

The CDR3 sequence: CASSSLGAQETQYF. For the CDR3, the DNA is TGTGCCAGCAGCTCCTTGGGGGCACAAGAGACCCAGTACTTC. The rearrangement joins TRBV7-2 to TRBJ2-5, with TRBD1 as a possible D gene (6 bases). The CDR3 is 14 residues long. Deletions cut 4 bases from V and 2 bases from J, with 11 bases between. CDR1 and CDR2 from the germline V gene are SGHTA and FQGNSA.

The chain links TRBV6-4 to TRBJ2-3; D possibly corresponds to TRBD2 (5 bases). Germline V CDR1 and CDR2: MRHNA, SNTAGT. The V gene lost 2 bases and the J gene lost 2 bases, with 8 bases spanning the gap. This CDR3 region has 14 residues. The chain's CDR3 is CASSDEGLTDTQYF. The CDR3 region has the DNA TGTGCCAGCAGTGACGAGGGCCTCACAGATACGCAGTATTTT.